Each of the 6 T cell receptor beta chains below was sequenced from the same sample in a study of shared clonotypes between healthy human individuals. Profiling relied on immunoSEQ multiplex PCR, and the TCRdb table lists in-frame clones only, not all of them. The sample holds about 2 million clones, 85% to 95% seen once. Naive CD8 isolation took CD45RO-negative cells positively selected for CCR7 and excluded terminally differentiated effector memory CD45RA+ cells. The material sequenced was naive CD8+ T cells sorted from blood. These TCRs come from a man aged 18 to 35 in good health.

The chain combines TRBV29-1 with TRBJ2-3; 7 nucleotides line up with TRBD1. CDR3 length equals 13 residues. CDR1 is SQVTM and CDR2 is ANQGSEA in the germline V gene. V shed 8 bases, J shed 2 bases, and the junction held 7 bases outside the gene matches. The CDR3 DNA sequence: TGCAGCACAACCGGGACAGACACAGATACGCAGTATTTT. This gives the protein CSTTGTDTDTQYF.

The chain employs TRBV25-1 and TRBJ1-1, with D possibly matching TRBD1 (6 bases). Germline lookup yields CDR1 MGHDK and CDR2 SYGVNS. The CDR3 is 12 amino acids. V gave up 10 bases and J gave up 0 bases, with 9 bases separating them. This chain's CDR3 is CATTGMNTEAFF. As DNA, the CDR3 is TGTGCCACCACAGGGATGAACACTGAAGCTTTCTTT.

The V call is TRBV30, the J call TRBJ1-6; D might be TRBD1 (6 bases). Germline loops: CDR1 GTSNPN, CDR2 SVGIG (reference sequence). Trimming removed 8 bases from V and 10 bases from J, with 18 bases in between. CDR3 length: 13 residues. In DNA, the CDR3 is TGTGCCCTGCAGGGGCGCGAAGAATCACCCCTCCACTTT. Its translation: CALQGREESPLHF. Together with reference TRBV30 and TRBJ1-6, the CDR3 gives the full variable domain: SQTIHQWPATLVQPVGSPLSLECTVEGTSNPNLYWYRQAAGRGLQLLFYSVGIGQISSEVPQNLSASRPQDRQFILSSKKLLLSDSGFYLCALQGREESPLHFGNGTRLTVT.

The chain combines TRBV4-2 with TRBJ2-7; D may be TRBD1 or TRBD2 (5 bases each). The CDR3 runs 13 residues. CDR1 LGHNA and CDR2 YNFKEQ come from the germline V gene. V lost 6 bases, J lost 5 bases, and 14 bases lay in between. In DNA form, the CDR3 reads TGTGCCAGCAGTTCGAGGGGCCATGACGAGCAGTACTTC. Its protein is CASSSRGHDEQYF.

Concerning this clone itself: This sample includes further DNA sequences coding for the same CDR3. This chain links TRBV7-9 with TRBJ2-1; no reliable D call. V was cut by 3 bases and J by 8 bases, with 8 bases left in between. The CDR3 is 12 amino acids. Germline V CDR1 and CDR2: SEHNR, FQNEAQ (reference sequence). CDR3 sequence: CASSLGGDEQFF. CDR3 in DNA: TGTGCCAGCAGCTTGGGTGGAGATGAGCAGTTCTTC. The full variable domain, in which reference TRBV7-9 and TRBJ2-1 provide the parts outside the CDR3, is DTGVSQNPRHKITKRGQNVTFRCDPISEHNRLYWYRQTLGQGPEFLTYFQNEAQLEKSRLLSDRFSAERPKGSFSTLEIQRTEQGDSAMYLCASSLGGDEQFFGPGTRLTVL.

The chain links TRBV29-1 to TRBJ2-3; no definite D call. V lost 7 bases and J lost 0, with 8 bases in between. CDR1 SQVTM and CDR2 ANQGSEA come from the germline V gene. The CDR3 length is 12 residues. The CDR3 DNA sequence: TGCAGCGCCCGTCACAGCACAGATACGCAGTATTTT. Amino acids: CSARHSTDTQYF.